The 14 T cell receptor beta chains given below trace back to one sample, sequenced in a study of blood T cells in healthy people across ages. PCR was performed a second time for 7 to 11 cycles using a sample-barcoded 5' primer and a J-beta primer mix. TCRdb fed the 5' RACE reads into MiXCR, producing one record per CDR3 protein. The sample carries fewer than 750,000 distinct CDR3 sequences, around 52% recorded once. Specimen: blood. The receptors come from a woman older than 75 in good health.

The chain recombines TRBV7-8 with TRBJ2-7; D assignment may be TRBD1 or TRBD2 (7 bases each). Deletions cut 5 bases from V and 3 bases from J, with 17 bases between. Germline loops: CDR1 SGHVS, CDR2 FQNEAQ. This CDR3 comprises 15 residues. The CDR3 sequence is CASSPQGGGYYEQYF. The CDR3 coding sequence is TGTGCCAGCAGCCCCCAGGGGGGAGGGTACTACGAGCAGTACTTC.

V usage is TRBV27 and J usage is TRBJ1-2; no firm D call. V shed 6 bases and J shed 3 bases, with 14 bases lying between them. Germline V lookup: CDR1 MNHEY, CDR2 SMNVEV (reference sequence). CDR3 length equals 14 residues. CDR3 sequence: CASSRRTADYGYTF. The CDR3 nucleotides read TGTGCCAGCAGCCGTAGGACGGCGGACTATGGCTACACCTTC.

The J gene is TRBJ1-2, the V gene TRBV3-1; D not resolved. The CDR3 spans 16 residues. In germline, CDR1 is LGHDT, CDR2 YNNKEL (reference sequence). Trimming left V 4 bases short and J 2 bases short, with 17 bases between. This CDR3 reads CASSRLAPTRNYGYTF. In nucleotides, the CDR3 is TGTGCCAGCAGCCGTCTAGCGCCTACGAGGAACTATGGCTACACCTTC.

The DNA for the CDR3 is TGTGCCTGGAACCCCGCAGCTGACAGCTCTGGAAACACCATATATTTT. It encodes CAWNPAADSSGNTIYF. V and J are TRBV30 and TRBJ1-3; a weak D match, TRBD1 (5 bases). This CDR3 spans 16 amino acids. Trimming cost V 4 bases and J 0 bases, with 16 bases left between them. CDR1 and CDR2 from the germline V gene are GTSNPN and SVGIG (reference sequence). Combining the CDR3 with reference TRBV30 and TRBJ1-3 gives the whole variable domain SQTIHQWPATLVQPVGSPLSLECTVEGTSNPNLYWYRQAAGRGLQLLFYSVGIGQISSEVPQNLSASRPQDRQFILSSKKLLLSDSGFYLCAWNPAADSSGNTIYFGEGSWLTVV.

The table lists this clonotype with many counts. The V and J genes are TRBV5-1 and TRBJ2-1; D is undetermined. V was shortened by 0 bases and J by 3 bases, with 10 bases between the two germline ends. The CDR3 loop spans 15 amino acids. Germline loops: CDR1 SGHRS, CDR2 YFSETQ. The CDR3 spells CASSLARQIYNEQFF. The CDR3 nucleotides are TGCGCCAGCAGCTTGGCACGACAAATCTACAATGAGCAGTTCTTC.

Worth noting for this clonotype: A much more abundant neighbour one base away suggests this may be a read error. This chain connects TRBV3-1 to TRBJ1-2; TRBD1 is a possible D gene (5 bases). The germline CDR1 and CDR2 sequences are LGHDT and YNNKEL (reference sequence). The CDR3 runs 13 residues. The DNA of the CDR3 is TGTGCCAGCAGCCAAGCAGGGACCTATGACTACACCTTC. Its translation: CASSQAGTYDYTF. Full variable domain (outside the CDR3, taken from reference TRBV3-1 and TRBJ1-2): DTAVSQTPKYLVTQMGNDKSIKCEQNLGHDTMYWYKQDSKKFLKIMFSYNNKELIINETVPNRFSPKSPDKAHLNLHINSLELGDSAVYFCASSQAGTYDYTFGSGTRLTVV.

This clonotype was counted only a few times. This chain links TRBV6-2 or TRBV6-3 with TRBJ1-2; TRBD1 might be the D (6 bases). V was shortened by 8 bases and J by 0 bases, with 13 bases between the two germline ends. CDR1 and CDR2 (germline): MNHEY, SVGEGT. CDR3 size: 14 residues. CDR3 nucleotides: TGTGCCAGCCGGATCTGGACAGCTAACTATGGCTACACCTTC. Residues: CASRIWTANYGYTF.

The chain employs TRBV30 and TRBJ2-1; D is possibly TRBD2 (6 bases). V was trimmed by 4 bases and J by 0 bases, leaving 13 bases between them. CDR3 length: 15 residues. The germline gives CDR1 GTSNPN, CDR2 SVGIG (reference sequence). In DNA form, the CDR3 reads TGTGCCTGGATGACGGCGGGGAGCTCCTACAATGAGCAGTTCTTC. Protein sequence: CAWMTAGSSYNEQFF.

The rearrangement uses TRBV5-1 and TRBJ2-2; TRBD1 agrees at 8 bases. The germline gives CDR1 SGHRS, CDR2 YFSETQ. J gave up 6 bases and V 5 bases, and 6 bases lay outside the gene matches. The CDR3 is made up of 14 amino acids. The CDR3 spells CASRRTGSPGELFF. As DNA, the CDR3 is TGCGCCAGCAGGCGGACAGGGAGCCCCGGGGAGCTGTTTTTT.

The chain combines TRBV4-2 with TRBJ2-1; 8 bases map to TRBD1. Germline V gene data show CDR1 as LGHNA and CDR2 as YNFKEQ. The CDR3 contains 17 residues. With V trimmed by 0 bases and J by 6 bases, 10 bases remained unmatched. This chain's CDR3 is CASSQDGTGGESNEQFF. The CDR3 coding sequence is TGTGCCAGCAGCCAAGATGGGACAGGAGGTGAGAGCAATGAGCAGTTCTTC.

Of note for this clonotype: One end of the junction is discordant with germline, which a read error may explain. This chain links TRBV12-3 or TRBV12-4 with TRBJ2-3; TRBD1 matches 7 bases. This CDR3 is 16 amino acids long. For the CDR3, the DNA is TGTGCCAGCAGTCCAAGGGCCAGCATAGGGACAGATACGGAGTATTTT. The encoded protein is CASSPRASIGTDTEYF.

The CDR3 protein is CASSYRQVMDTQYF. For the CDR3, the DNA is TGTGCCAGCAGTTACAGACAGGTGATGGATACGCAGTATTTT. V and J are TRBV6-2 or TRBV6-3 and TRBJ2-3, with D possibly TRBD1 on 6 matching bases. Germline V gene data show CDR1 as MNHEY and CDR2 as SVGEGT. V was cut by 2 bases and J by 6 bases, with 12 bases left in between. The CDR3 length is 14 residues.

The chain uses TRBV25-1 and TRBJ2-3; 10 bases match TRBD1. The CDR3 has 16 residues. Losses at the gene ends were 5 bases for V and 4 bases for J; bases not matched to a gene: 9. The germline gives CDR1 MGHDK, CDR2 SYGVNS. CDR3 loop: CASSKLEGQGADTQYF. The DNA for the CDR3 is TGTGCCAGCAGTAAGTTGGAAGGACAGGGGGCAGATACGCAGTATTTT.

This clonotype was seen ten or more times. The CDR3 is CASSRTGANVLTF. The CDR3, as DNA: TGTGCCAGCAGTCGTACTGGGGCCAACGTCCTGACTTTC. This chain joins TRBV9 and TRBJ2-6; D is uncertain. The CDR3 totals 13 residues. Germline V gene lookup returns CDR1 SGDLS and CDR2 YYNGEE. V gave up 5 bases and J gave up 2 bases, with 5 bases separating them. The full variable domain, with the rest looked up from reference TRBV9 and TRBJ2-6, is DSGVTQTPKHLITATGQRVTLRCSPRSGDLSVYWYQQSLDQGLQFLIQYYNGEERAKGNILERFSAQQFPDLHSELNLSSLELGDSALYFCASSRTGANVLTFGAGSRLTVL.